What follows are 17 T cell receptor beta chains derived from one specimen sequenced in a study of Graves' ophthalmopathy and Graves' hyperthyroidism. The TCR beta CDR3 regions underwent amplification from RNA transcripts. RT-PCR was first run with HTBI primers, then multiplex PCR in a second round. TCRdb passed the multiplex PCR reads through MiXCR, listing each CDR3 protein once. This table has 45,000 to 60,000 distinct CDR3 sequences, less than 55% appearing once. Sequencing was carried out using peripheral blood. The receptors derive from an adult woman with Graves' ophthalmopathy.

This clonotype was observed at least ten times. The chain joins TRBV4-3 to TRBJ2-7; 7 bases fit TRBD1. Germline V gives CDR1 LGHNA, CDR2 YSLEER. The CDR3 spans 17 residues. The V segment lost 0 bases and the J segment 3 bases; nucleotides outside the gene matches: 11. The CDR3 region has the DNA TGCGCCAGCAGCCAAGAATGGGACAGCAGTTTAAACTACGAGCAGTACTTC. The encoded protein is CASSQEWDSSLNYEQYF.

The chain joins TRBV15 to TRBJ2-3; tentatively, D is TRBD1 (9 bases). CDR1 and CDR2 (germline): LNHNV, YYDKDF (reference sequence). V lost 0 bases and J 3 bases, leaving 31 bases between the germline ends. This CDR3 is 22 amino acids long. The CDR3 region is CATSRELPGQGLVLAETDTQYF. The CDR3 DNA reads TGTGCCACCAGCAGAGAACTCCCGGGACAGGGCTTGGTACTAGCGGAGACAGATACGCAGTATTTT.

At least ten counts were recorded for this clonotype. The V call is TRBV10-3, the J call TRBJ2-1; 10 nucleotides align to TRBD2. Germline trimming cut 0 bases from V and 0 bases from J; bases unmatched to any gene: 2. The V gene's germline CDR1 is ENHRY and CDR2 SYGVKD. The CDR3 runs to 17 residues. The CDR3: CAISESSGRGSYNEQFF. CDR3 in DNA: TGTGCCATCAGTGAGTCGAGCGGGAGGGGCTCCTACAATGAGCAGTTCTTC.

This sequence joins TRBV20-1 and TRBJ2-5; 10 bases are shared with TRBD2. This CDR3 is built from 14 residues. The V segment lost 6 bases and the J segment 2 bases; nucleotides outside the gene matches: 6. The germline gives CDR1 DFQATT, CDR2 SNEGSKA (reference sequence). For the CDR3, the DNA is TGCAGTGCCGCTACTAGCGGGAATCAAGAGACCCAGTACTTC. This sequence encodes CSAATSGNQETQYF.

The rearrangement links TRBV7-2 to TRBJ1-6; D is ambiguous. Trimming cost V 3 bases and J 9 bases, with 6 bases left between them. This CDR3 spans 12 amino acids. In germline, CDR1 is SGHTA, CDR2 FQGNSA. CDR3 protein: CASSFSGSPLHF. The CDR3 DNA follows: TGTGCCAGCAGCTTTAGCGGTTCACCCCTCCACTTT.

This clonotype was observed many times. The V call is TRBV19, the J call TRBJ2-7, with D perhaps matching TRBD2 (6 bases). From germline, CDR1 is LNHDA and CDR2 SQIVND (reference sequence). V lost 6 bases to trimming and J lost 2 bases, with 14 bases between them. This CDR3 has 14 residues. CDR3 amino acids: CASSPGTGTYEQYF. The CDR3 coding sequence is TGTGCCAGTAGCCCCGGGACTGGGACCTACGAGCAGTACTTC.

This clonotype was detected ten times or more. CDR3: CAISRDGDNSPLHF. The DNA of the CDR3 is TGTGCCATCTCCCGGGACGGAGATAATTCACCCCTCCACTTT. This rearrangement joins TRBV28 to TRBJ1-6; a possible D gene is TRBD1 (5 bases). There are 14 residues in the CDR3. V dropped 10 bases and J dropped 5 bases, with 15 bases sitting between them. In germline, CDR1 is MDHEN, CDR2 SYDVKM.

J is TRBJ2-5 and V is TRBV7-8, with 7 bases aligning to TRBD1. The V and J ends lost 5 bases and 3 bases, in that order; junction bases with no gene match: 6. The germline V gene has CDR1 SGHVS and CDR2 FQNEAQ. The CDR3 is 14 amino acids. DNA for the CDR3: TGTGCCAGCAGCGAGCGACAGGGTGAAGAGACCCAGTACTTC. It is translated as CASSERQGEETQYF.

This clonotype was detected many times. This rearrangement joins TRBV5-4 to TRBJ2-2; D is ambiguous. Germline CDR1 and CDR2: SGHNT and YYREEE (reference sequence). Trimming removed 1 base from V and 3 bases from J, with 10 bases in between. The CDR3 consists of 15 residues. The CDR3 region has the DNA TGTGCCAGCAGCTTGTACGGTGGCTACACCGGGGAGCTGTTTTTT. Translated, it gives CASSLYGGYTGELFF.

The chain has TRBV20-1 and TRBJ1-2; 8 bases map to TRBD1. Germline V gene sequence: CDR1 DFQATT, CDR2 SNEGSKA (reference sequence). CDR3 length equals 16 residues. V was clipped by 0 bases and J by 1 base; unmatched bases: 7. The CDR3 DNA sequence: TGCAGTGCTAGAGACCCCCGACAGGGGTTTAACTATGGCTACACCTTC. This translates into CSARDPRQGFNYGYTF.

The sample holds many counts of this clonotype. The chain's CDR3 is CASSLEGSGLEQYF. The CDR3 DNA sequence: TGTGCCAGCAGTTTAGAGGGTTCGGGGCTCGAGCAGTACTTC. This chain joins TRBV12-3 or TRBV12-4 and TRBJ2-7; either TRBD1 or TRBD2 may supply D (5 bases each). The CDR3 is 14 amino acids. V lost 1 base, J lost 6 bases, and 13 bases lay in between.

There are a few counts of this clonotype. This rearrangement joins TRBV18 to TRBJ2-7, with TRBD1 identical over 9 bases. The germline gives CDR1 KGHSH, CDR2 LQKENI. V gave up 6 bases and J gave up 2 bases; unmatched junction bases: 8. The CDR3 length is 15 residues. The CDR3 sequence is CASSRGGTGTYEQYF. The CDR3 DNA sequence: TGTGCCAGCTCTCGTGGAGGGACAGGGACCTACGAGCAGTACTTC.

Turning to this clonotype: The junction departs from the called germline gene at one end, perhaps through a read error. The chain joins TRBV4-1 to TRBJ2-7, with a tentative D call TRBD2 (5 bases). CDR3 length: 13 amino acids. Germline V CDR1 and CDR2: MGHRA, YSYEKL. CDR3 region: CASSQDGTGELYF. As DNA, the CDR3 is TGCGCCAGCAGCCAAGACGGAACCGGGGAGCTGTACTTC.

The V call is TRBV5-1, the J call TRBJ2-1, with D possibly matching TRBD1 (6 bases). The CDR3 length is 14 residues. Looked up from germline, CDR1 is SGHRS and CDR2 is YFSETQ. V lost 5 bases and J 4 bases, leaving 13 bases between the germline ends. As DNA, the CDR3 is TGCGCCAGCAGACCGAGGACAGAATACAATGAGCAGTTCTTC. Translating it yields CASRPRTEYNEQFF.

The chain has TRBV24-1 and TRBJ2-7; 10 bases fit TRBD2. CDR1 is KGHDR and CDR2 is SFDVKD in the germline V gene. The CDR3 loop spans 16 amino acids. The ends lost 4 bases at V and 3 bases at J; junction bases unmatched: 8. CDR3 bases: TGTGCCACCAGTGACTCAAGGGCTAGCGGGAGCTACGAGCAGTACTTC. Translated, it gives CATSDSRASGSYEQYF.

As to this clonotype: As the CDR3 is not closed by the conserved phenylalanine or tryptophan, this likely results from a read error. The genes are TRBV12-3 or TRBV12-4 and TRBJ2-3, with D perhaps matching TRBD2 (6 bases). There are 15 residues in the CDR3. Here the CDR3 reads CSSSFTSSLTDTQYC. The CDR3 coding sequence is TGTTCCAGCAGTTTTACTAGCTCCCTCACAGATACGCAGTATTGT.

This rearrangement joins TRBV19 to TRBJ2-1; D is perhaps TRBD1 or TRBD2 (6 bases each). Judging by the DNA end, TRBJ2-7 fits better; the J call may be wrong. Germline lookup yields CDR1 LNHDA and CDR2 SQIVND (reference sequence). This CDR3 contains 12 residues. CDR3 DNA sequence: TGTGCCAGTAAGGGGGGCCTTGGGGAGCAGTACTTC. Its protein is CASKGGLGEQYF.